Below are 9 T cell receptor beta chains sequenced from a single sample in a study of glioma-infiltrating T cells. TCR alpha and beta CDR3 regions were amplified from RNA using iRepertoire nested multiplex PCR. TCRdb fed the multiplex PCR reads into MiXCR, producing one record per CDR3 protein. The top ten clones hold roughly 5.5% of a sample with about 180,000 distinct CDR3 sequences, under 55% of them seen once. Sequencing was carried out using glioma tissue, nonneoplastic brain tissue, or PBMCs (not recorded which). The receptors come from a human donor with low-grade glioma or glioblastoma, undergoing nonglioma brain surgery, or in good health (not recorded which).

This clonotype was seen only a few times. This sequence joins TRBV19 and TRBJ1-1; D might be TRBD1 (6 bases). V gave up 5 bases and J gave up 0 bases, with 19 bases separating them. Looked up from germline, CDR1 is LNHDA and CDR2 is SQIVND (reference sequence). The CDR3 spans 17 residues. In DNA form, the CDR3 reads TGTGCCAGTAGTCGCGGACAAACAGGGACGATGAACACTGAAGCTTTCTTT. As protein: CASSRGQTGTMNTEAFF.

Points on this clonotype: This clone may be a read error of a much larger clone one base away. In nucleotides, the CDR3 is TGTGCCAGCAGTTACTTGGGGACTAGCGGGTGGTCCGACAATGAGCAGTTCTTC. Translated, it gives CASSYLGTSGWSDNEQFF. The chain joins TRBV6-6 to TRBJ2-1; TRBD2 agrees at 12 bases. Germline values: CDR1 MNHNY, CDR2 SVGAGI (reference sequence). The CDR3 length is 18 residues. With 1 base clipped from V and 5 bases from J, the junction kept 9 bases outside the gene matches.

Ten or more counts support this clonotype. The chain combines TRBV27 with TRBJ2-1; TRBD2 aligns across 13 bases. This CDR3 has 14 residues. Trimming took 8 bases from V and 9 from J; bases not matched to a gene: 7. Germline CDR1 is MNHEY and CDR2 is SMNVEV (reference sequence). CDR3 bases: TGTGCCAGCCTAAGGACTAGCGGGAGCATTGAGCAGTTCTTC. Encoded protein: CASLRTSGSIEQFF.

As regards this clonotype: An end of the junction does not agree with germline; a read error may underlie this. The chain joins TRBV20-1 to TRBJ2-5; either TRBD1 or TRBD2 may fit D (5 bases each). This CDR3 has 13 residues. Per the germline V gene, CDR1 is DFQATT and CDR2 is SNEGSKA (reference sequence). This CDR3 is CSVLGRNQETKYF. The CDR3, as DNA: TGCAGTGTTCTGGGACGGAACCAAGAGACCAAGTACTTC.

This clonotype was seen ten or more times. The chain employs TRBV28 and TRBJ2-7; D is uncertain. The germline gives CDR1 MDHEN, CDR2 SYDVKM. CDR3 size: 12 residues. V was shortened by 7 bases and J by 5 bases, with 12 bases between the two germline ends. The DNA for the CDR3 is TGTGCCAGCAACAGCCTTCCCCACGAGCAGTACTTC. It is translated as CASNSLPHEQYF.

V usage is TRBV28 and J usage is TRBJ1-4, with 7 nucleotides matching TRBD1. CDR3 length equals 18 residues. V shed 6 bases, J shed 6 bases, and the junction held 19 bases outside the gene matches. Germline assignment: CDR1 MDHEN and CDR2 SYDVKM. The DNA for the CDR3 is TGTGCCAGCAGATTCGTTTCCGACAGGGTCAATCCCTATGAAAAACTGTTTTTT. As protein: CASRFVSDRVNPYEKLFF.

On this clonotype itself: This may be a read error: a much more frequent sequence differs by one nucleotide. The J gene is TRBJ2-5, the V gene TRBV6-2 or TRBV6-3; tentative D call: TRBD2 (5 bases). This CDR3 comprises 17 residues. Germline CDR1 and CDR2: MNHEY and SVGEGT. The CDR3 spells CASSNPRTLLDRESQYF. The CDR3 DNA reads TGTGCCAGCAGTAACCCCCGGACGCTACTAGACCGAGAGAGCCAGTACTTC.

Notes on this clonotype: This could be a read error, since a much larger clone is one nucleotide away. The CDR3 region is CASNQQGHETQYF. The CDR3 DNA follows: TGTGCCAGCAACCAACAGGGCCACGAGACCCAGTACTTC. The chain carries TRBV11-2 and TRBJ2-1; tentatively, D is TRBD1 (6 bases). The J call could be wrong; TRBJ2-5 is a better fit for the DNA end. Germline assignment: CDR1 SGHAT and CDR2 FQNNGV. This CDR3 is built from 13 residues.

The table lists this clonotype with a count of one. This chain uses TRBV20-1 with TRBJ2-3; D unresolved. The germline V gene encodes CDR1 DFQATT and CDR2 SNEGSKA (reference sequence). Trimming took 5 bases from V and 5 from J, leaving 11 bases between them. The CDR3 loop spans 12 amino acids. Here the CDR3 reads CSASSIGDTQYF. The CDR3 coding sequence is TGCAGTGCTTCTAGTATCGGAGATACGCAGTATTTT.